This is a list of T cell receptor beta chains from one sample in a study of tumor-infiltrating lymphocytes in oesophageal squamous cell carcinoma. MiXCR, applied by TCRdb to the PCR reads, yields one record per CDR3 protein. Among about 12,000 distinct CDR3 sequences, 50% to 65% were seen once, and the ten largest hold less than 40%. The specimen was esophageal tumor tissue. These receptors came from a female donor with esophageal squamous cell carcinoma. Each CDR3 is given with its conserved first and last residue. A D gene is named only where the DNA matches it firmly. Only some rows state a clone size, as once, few, many or a class for expanded clones.

clone_size,j_call,v_call,d_call,cdr3_aa,cdr3_nt
NA,TRBJ2-3,TRBV7-2,NA,CASSLDSTDTQYF,TGTGCCAGCAGCTTAGATTCCACAGATACGCAGTATTTT
NA,TRBJ2-5,TRBV7-6,NA,CASSPQRAQETQYF,TGTGCCAGCAGCCCCCAAAGAGCGCAAGAGACCCAGTACTTC
NA,TRBJ2-5,TRBV11-1,NA,CASSLAARGETQYF,TGTGCCAGCAGCTTAGCGGCCCGGGGAGAGACCCAGTACTTC
few,TRBJ2-5,TRBV7-6,TRBD1,CASSKTQGAGETQYF,TGTGCCAGCAGCAAGACCCAGGGGGCTGGGGAGACCCAGTACTTC
NA,TRBJ2-7,TRBV6-6,NA,CASAFSSSYEQYF,TGTGCCAGCGCGTTTTCGAGCTCCTACGAGCAGTACTTC
many,TRBJ1-1,TRBV4-2,NA,CASSQEGGMGNTEAFF,TGTGCCAGCAGCCAAGAGGGGGGAATGGGGAACACTGAAGCTTTCTTT
NA,TRBJ2-7,TRBV7-2,TRBD2,CASSLAGGTSGRTYEQYF,TGTGCCAGCAGCTTAGCGGGGGGCACTAGCGGGAGAACCTACGAGCAGTACTTC
NA,TRBJ2-2,TRBV5-6,NA,CASSPGHFTGELFF,TGTGCCAGCAGCCCCGGACACTTTACCGGGGAGCTGTTTTTT
NA,TRBJ2-5,TRBV25-1,NA,CASSDPLAAHQETQYF,TGTGCCAGCAGTGACCCACTAGCAGCCCACCAAGAGACCCAGTACTTC
many,TRBJ2-7,TRBV28,TRBD1,CASSSTFKDGTGGGDEQYF,TGTGCCAGCAGTTCCACTTTCAAAGACGGGACAGGGGGTGGCGACGAGCAGTACTTC
NA,TRBJ2-1,TRBV7-3,NA,CASSLGLNNEQFF,TGTGCCAGCAGCTTAGGACTGAACAATGAGCAGTTCTTC
NA,TRBJ2-1,TRBV2,NA,CASSDEFGAETQFF,TGTGCCAGCAGTGACGAGTTTGGGGCGGAGACCCAGTTCTTC
few,TRBJ2-1,TRBV7-3,TRBD2,CASSLTGTSGRYSYNEQFF,TGTGCCAGCAGCTTAACCGGGACTAGCGGGAGGTACTCCTACAATGAGCAGTTCTTC
NA,TRBJ2-1,TRBV24-1,NA,CATSESRGEQFF,TGTGCCACCAGTGAGTCTAGAGGTGAGCAGTTCTTC
few,TRBJ2-5,TRBV15,NA,CATSRDGASETQYF,TGTGCCACCAGCAGAGACGGGGCATCGGAGACCCAGTACTTC
NA,TRBJ2-1,TRBV4-1,NA,CASSQESSEQFF,TGCGCCAGCAGCCAAGAGTCGAGTGAGCAGTTCTTC
NA,TRBJ2-1,TRBV7-2,NA,CASSRDRRSYNEQFF,TGTGCCAGCAGCCGGGACCGTCGTTCCTACAATGAGCAGTTCTTC
NA,TRBJ2-7,TRBV7-3,TRBD2,CASSPVPGTSEQYF,TGTGCCAGCAGCCCTGTACCCGGGACTAGCGAGCAGTACTTC
NA,TRBJ2-2,TRBV14,NA,CASSQGGELFF,TGTGCCAGCAGCCAAGGGGGGGAGCTGTTTTTT
many,TRBJ2-7,TRBV30,NA,CAGAAAYEQYF,TGTGCCGGAGCGGCGGCGTACGAGCAGTACTTC
few,TRBJ2-3,TRBV7-2,NA,CASSWKQGFLPDTQYF,TGTGCCAGCAGCTGGAAACAGGGTTTTCTCCCAGATACGCAGTATTTT
many,TRBJ2-5,TRBV28,TRBD1,CASSLPGQGGETQYF,TGTGCCAGCAGTCTTCCGGGACAGGGAGGAGAGACCCAGTACTTC
NA,TRBJ2-4,TRBV12-5,TRBD2,CASGLMTAGGRGVGKNIQYF,TGTGCTAGTGGACTGATGACAGCGGGAGGACGAGGGGTGGGCAAAAACATTCAGTACTTC
few,TRBJ2-7,TRBV7-8,TRBD1,CASSLAQGGAEQYF,TGTGCCAGCAGCTTAGCACAGGGGGGTGCCGAGCAGTACTTC
NA,TRBJ2-6,TRBV7-6,NA,CASSSPGTLVRPGANVLTF,TGTGCCAGCAGCTCCCCTGGGACTCTAGTTCGCCCTGGGGCCAACGTCCTGACTTTC
once,TRBJ2-3,TRBV28,NA,CASRPPGTTDTQYF,TGTGCCAGCAGACCTCCGGGCACCACAGATACGCAGTATTTT
NA,TRBJ2-5,TRBV5-1,TRBD2,CASSWGGEQETQYF,TGCGCCAGCAGCTGGGGGGGTGAGCAAGAGACCCAGTACTTC
NA,TRBJ2-1,TRBV6-1,NA,CASSPTHSSYNEQFF,TGTGCCAGCAGTCCCACACATAGCTCCTACAATGAGCAGTTCTTC
NA,TRBJ2-1,TRBV7-6,TRBD2,CASSELAASYNEQFF,TGTGCCAGCAGTGAACTAGCGGCTTCCTACAATGAGCAGTTCTTC
few,TRBJ2-5,TRBV6-6,TRBD2,CASSVLAGGLETQYF,TGTGCCAGCAGTGTATTAGCGGGGGGGCTGGAGACCCAGTACTTC
NA,TRBJ2-1,TRBV12-3/TRBV12-4,NA,CASSRGFWGYNEQFF,TGTGCCAGCAGCCGCGGATTCTGGGGATACAATGAGCAGTTCTTC
NA,TRBJ2-7,TRBV7-9,NA,CASSLGPGSSYEQYF,TGTGCCAGCAGCTTAGGTCCGGGAAGCTCCTACGAGCAGTACTTC
NA,TRBJ2-7,TRBV12-3/TRBV12-4,NA,CASSSLVTGGEQYF,TGTGCCAGCAGTTCCCTCGTCACGGGCGGGGAGCAGTACTTC
NA,TRBJ2-3,TRBV7-2,NA,CASSLIGLSTDTQYF,TGTGCCAGCAGCTTAATAGGACTTAGCACAGATACGCAGTATTTT
NA,TRBJ2-5,TRBV24-1,TRBD2,CATSDPALAGAQETQYF,TGTGCCACCAGTGACCCAGCTCTAGCGGGAGCCCAAGAGACCCAGTACTTC
NA,TRBJ2-7,TRBV11-2,NA,CASSPPSEAQYF,TGTGCCAGCAGCCCACCGTCGGAGGCGCAGTACTTC
NA,TRBJ2-1,TRBV7-4,TRBD2,CASSPGLAGTEQFF,TGTGCCAGCAGTCCCGGACTAGCGGGAACTGAGCAGTTCTTC